This is a list of T cell receptor beta chains from one sample in a study of beta chain features in type 1 diabetes. Sequencing was performed with immunoSEQ multiplex PCR; in TCRdb, only in-frame clones are kept and a portion is missing. The sample yields around 250,000 clones, 25% to 30% seen once. Specimen: central memory CD4+ T cells from blood. These receptors originate from a man aged 25 to 40 in good health. Each CDR3 is given with its conserved first and last residue. Fields, in order: clone size, J gene, V gene, D gene, CDR3 DNA, CDR3 protein. D genes are given only for firm matches. Size tells how often a clone was seen (once, few, many) or the class of an expanded clone, and some rows leave it out.

few	TRBJ2-1	TRBV5-1	TRBD2	TGCGCCAGCAGCTACAACCCGCTAGCGGGAAACAATGAGCAGTTCTTC	CASSYNPLAGNNEQFF
once	TRBJ2-7	TRBV6-1	NA	TGTGCCATCTTAGACAGCTACGAGCAGTACTTC	CAILDSYEQYF
NA	TRBJ2-5	TRBV5-6	NA	TGTGCCAGCAGCTTGCTCAGGGGAGGTTTCCAAGAGACCCAGTACTTC	CASSLLRGGFQETQYF
NA	TRBJ1-1	TRBV11-2	NA	TGTGCCAGCAGCTTAGCGTACAGAAACACTGAAGCTTTCTTT	CASSLAYRNTEAFF
NA	TRBJ2-5	TRBV11-2	NA	TGTGCCAGCAGCTTAGGTGGGGTGCCCGGGGCGACCCAGTACTTC	CASSLGGVPGATQYF
NA	TRBJ2-2	TRBV4-2	TRBD2	TGTGCCACAAACAACGGGAGGGCCGCGTCGGACACCGGGGAGCTGTTTTTT	CATNNGRAASDTGELFF
few	TRBJ2-3	TRBV5-1	TRBD2	TGCGCCAGCAAACTAGCGGGAGACACAGATACGCAGTATTTT	CASKLAGDTDTQYF
few	TRBJ1-4	TRBV18	NA	TGTGCCAGCTCACCACAAAGGGAGGGTGAAAAACTGTTTTTT	CASSPQREGEKLFF
NA	TRBJ2-1	TRBV9	NA	TGTGCCAGCAGCGTAACGGCCGCGGTGAATGAGCAGTTCTTC	CASSVTAAVNEQFF
few	TRBJ2-3	TRBV25-1	NA	TGTGCCACCGAGCCCCAGGGACCAGAGAAGTATACGCAGTATTTT	CATEPQGPEKYTQYF
NA	TRBJ2-5	TRBV29-1	NA	TGCAGTGTTAACCACCAAGAGACCCAGTACTTC	CSVNHQETQYF
few	TRBJ2-1	TRBV6-5	TRBD2	TGTGCCAGCAGCCCTAGCGGGGGGGTTAACAATGAGCAGTTCTTC	CASSPSGGVNNEQFF
NA	TRBJ2-4	TRBV28	TRBD1	TGTGCCAGCGCCCCCGGGGGACAGGGGAAAAACATTCAGTACTTC	CASAPGGQGKNIQYF
many	TRBJ1-1	TRBV29-1	TRBD1	TGCAGCGCAAACACAGGGGGAACTGAAGCTTTCTTT	CSANTGGTEAFF
few	TRBJ1-2	TRBV20-1	NA	TGCAGTGCCCCTAACTATGGCTACACCTTC	CSAPNYGYTF
few	TRBJ2-2	TRBV7-7	NA	TGTGCCAGCAGTCCTTCGGGACTCAACACCGGGGAGCTGTTTTTT	CASSPSGLNTGELFF